Below are 9 T cell receptor beta chains sequenced from a single sample in a study of CD8 T cells in Susac syndrome. Random hexamers were used to reverse transcribe the RNA input (roughly 0.5 to 1 ug). TCRdb reprocessed the immunoSEQ multiplex PCR reads via MiXCR and lists one record per CDR3 protein. This table holds 250,000 to 300,000 distinct CDR3 sequences, around 85% found once. The sequenced material came from CD8+ T cells from PBMCs. All receptors come from a human donor with multiple sclerosis.

About this clonotype itself: At one end, the junction sequence differs from germline, possibly due to a read error. The chain recombines TRBV30 with TRBJ1-2, with unresolved D. In germline, CDR1 is GTSNPN, CDR2 SVGIG (reference sequence). This CDR3 has 12 amino acids. Here the CDR3 reads CAFETVFYGFTF. In DNA form, the CDR3 reads TGTGCCTTCGAAACAGTATTCTATGGCTTCACCTTC.

The chain links TRBV27 to TRBJ2-2; 10 nucleotides match TRBD2. The CDR3 runs to 16 residues. With V trimmed by 6 bases and J by 3 bases, 7 bases remained unmatched. The V gene's germline CDR1 is MNHEY and CDR2 SMNVEV (reference sequence). In DNA, the CDR3 is TGTGCCAGCAGAGACGGGGGACTAGCGTACACCGGGGAGCTGTTTTTT. Its protein product is CASRDGGLAYTGELFF.

V usage is TRBV27 and J usage is TRBJ2-3; no clear D gene. Germline V gives CDR1 MNHEY, CDR2 SMNVEV (reference sequence). The V and J ends lost 0 bases and 4 bases respectively, with 2 bases between them. CDR3 length: 12 amino acids. For the CDR3, the DNA is TGTGCCAGCAGTTTATCACCAGATACGCAGTATTTT. Translation gives CASSLSPDTQYF.

V usage is TRBV5-6 and J usage is TRBJ2-1, with 7 positions matching TRBD2. This CDR3 spans 14 amino acids. CDR1 SGHDT and CDR2 YYEEEE come from the germline V gene. Trimming at V came to 7 bases and at J to 6 bases, leaving 10 bases not matched to a gene. CDR3 nucleotide sequence: TGTGCCAGCTCCTGGGACTACGCCGGCAATGAGCAGTTCTTC. Translating gives CASSWDYAGNEQFF.

The chain employs TRBV27 and TRBJ2-7, with TRBD2 matching 10 bases. This CDR3 spans 18 amino acids. V lost 0 bases, J lost 3 bases, and 11 bases stayed unmatched. Germline loops: CDR1 MNHEY, CDR2 SMNVEV (reference sequence). The CDR3 loop is CASSLSLAGEAFFYEQYF. DNA for the CDR3: TGTGCCAGCAGTTTATCGCTAGCGGGAGAGGCCTTTTTCTACGAGCAGTACTTC.

The CDR3 sequence: CSASTGSGTDTQYF. CDR3 in DNA: TGCAGTGCGTCGACAGGGAGTGGGACAGATACGCAGTATTTT. V is TRBV20-1 and J is TRBJ2-3; 7 nucleotides line up with TRBD1. V shed 6 bases, J shed 3 bases, and the junction held 9 bases outside the gene matches. The CDR3 is 14 amino acids. Germline V gene lookup returns CDR1 DFQATT and CDR2 SNEGSKA (reference sequence).

V and J are TRBV7-6 and TRBJ2-4; 8 bases map to TRBD1. Trimming at V came to 4 bases and at J to 4 bases, leaving 6 bases not matched to a gene. This CDR3 contains 15 residues. The germline gives CDR1 SGHVS, CDR2 FNYEAQ. In nucleotides, the CDR3 is TGTGCCAGCAGCTCACCGGGACAGGAAAAAAACATTCAGTACTTC. Amino acid sequence: CASSSPGQEKNIQYF.

V and J are TRBV2 and TRBJ2-5; D gene uncertain. Per the germline V gene, CDR1 is SNHLY and CDR2 is FYNNEI. This CDR3 comprises 15 residues. Trimming took 7 bases from V and 5 from J, leaving 20 bases between them. CDR3 residues: CASMKKSHLVETQYF. In DNA form, the CDR3 reads TGTGCCAGCATGAAGAAAAGCCACCTGGTTGAGACCCAGTACTTC. Combining the CDR3 with reference TRBV2 and TRBJ2-5 gives the whole variable domain EPEVTQTPSHQVTQMGQEVILRCVPISNHLYFYWYRQILGQKVEFLVSFYNNEISEKSEIFDDQFSVERPDGSNFTLKIRSTKLEDSAMYFCASMKKSHLVETQYFGPGTRLLVL.

The chain carries TRBV5-1 and TRBJ2-4; 8 nucleotides match TRBD2. The germline CDR1 and CDR2 sequences are SGHRS and YFSETQ. The CDR3 contains 16 residues. J was trimmed by 0 bases and V by 2 bases; bases with no gene match: 4. This CDR3 is CASSLPSGGAKNIQYF. The CDR3 DNA sequence: TGCGCCAGCAGCTTACCGAGCGGGGGAGCCAAAAACATTCAGTACTTC.